The 2 T cell receptor beta chains in this list originate from one sample, sequenced in a study of glioma-infiltrating T cells. The iRepertoire nested amplicon-rescue multiplex PCR amplified TCR alpha and beta CDR3s from RNA. TCRdb re-derived calls from the multiplex PCR reads in MiXCR, one entry per CDR3 protein. The top ten hold around 11% of the sample, which has about 380,000 distinct CDR3 sequences, roughly two fifths seen once. Material: glioma tissue, nonneoplastic brain tissue, or PBMCs (not recorded which). Every receptor here comes from a human donor with low-grade glioma or glioblastoma, undergoing nonglioma brain surgery, or in good health (not recorded which).

This clonotype has a count of ten or more. The rearrangement links TRBV28 to TRBJ2-7; possibly TRBD1 for D (6 bases). CDR1 MDHEN and CDR2 SYDVKM come from the germline V gene. The CDR3 has 13 residues. The V end lost 5 bases, the J end lost 3 bases, and 11 bases lay between the germline ends. Here the CDR3 DNA reads TGTGCCAGCAGTAACCCAGGGGTCTACGAGCAGTACTTC. Its translation is CASSNPGVYEQYF.

V usage is TRBV6-1 and J usage is TRBJ1-2, with D tentatively TRBD1 (5 bases). The CDR3 consists of 15 residues. The V gene's germline CDR1 is MNHNS and CDR2 SASEGT. Between the trimmed V and J ends, which lost 2 bases and 2 bases, there was a span of 12 bases. The CDR3 sequence is CASSEITGRNYGYTF. CDR3 sequence (DNA): TGTGCCAGCAGTGAAATTACGGGACGGAACTATGGCTACACCTTC.